This TCR beta chain was found in a study of blood T cell repertoires in COVID-19. CDR1 and CDR2 (germline): LGHDT, YNNKEL (reference sequence). The CDR3 runs 15 residues. After removal of 2 bases from V and 2 bases from J, the junction contained 2 bases not matched to a gene. Repertoires were generated with immunoSEQ multiplex PCR, while TCRdb's copy carries only in-frame clones and drops some. Among 18,000 or so clones listed, 75% to 90% were seen once. This clone was seen only once. Material: peripheral blood. This receptor was taken from a man older than 75 with acute or convalescent COVID-19. The chain links TRBV3-1 (or the pseudogene TRBV3-2) to TRBJ2-7; 11 bases are shared with TRBD1. In DNA form, the CDR3 reads TGTGCCAGCAGCCAACCGGGACAGGGGGCCTACGAGCAGTACTTC. Amino acid sequence: CASSQPGQGAYEQYF.